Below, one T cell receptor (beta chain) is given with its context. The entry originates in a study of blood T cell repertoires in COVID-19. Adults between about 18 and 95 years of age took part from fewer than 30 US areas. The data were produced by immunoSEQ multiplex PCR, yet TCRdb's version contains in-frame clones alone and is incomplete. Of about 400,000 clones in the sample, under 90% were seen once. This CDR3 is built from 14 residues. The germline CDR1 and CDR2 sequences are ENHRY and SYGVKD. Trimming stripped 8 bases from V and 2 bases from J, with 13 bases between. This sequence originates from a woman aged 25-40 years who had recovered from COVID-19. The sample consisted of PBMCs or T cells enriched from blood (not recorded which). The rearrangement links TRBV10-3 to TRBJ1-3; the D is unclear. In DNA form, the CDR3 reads TGTGCCATCTTGGACTTGGGTCCTGGAAACACCATATATTTT. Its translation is CAILDLGPGNTIYF.